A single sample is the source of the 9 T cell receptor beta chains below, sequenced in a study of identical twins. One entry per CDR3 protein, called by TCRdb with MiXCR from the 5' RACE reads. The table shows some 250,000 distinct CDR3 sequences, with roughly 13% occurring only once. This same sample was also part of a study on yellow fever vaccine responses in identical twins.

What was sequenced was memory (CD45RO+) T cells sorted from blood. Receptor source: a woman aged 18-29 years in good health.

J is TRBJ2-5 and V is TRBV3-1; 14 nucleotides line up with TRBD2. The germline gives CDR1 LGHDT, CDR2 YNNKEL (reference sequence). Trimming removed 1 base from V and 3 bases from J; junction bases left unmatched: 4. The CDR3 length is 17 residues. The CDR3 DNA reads TGTGCCAGCAGCCAAGGACTAGCGGGGGGGCAGGAAGAGACCCAGTACTTC. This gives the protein CASSQGLAGGQEETQYF.

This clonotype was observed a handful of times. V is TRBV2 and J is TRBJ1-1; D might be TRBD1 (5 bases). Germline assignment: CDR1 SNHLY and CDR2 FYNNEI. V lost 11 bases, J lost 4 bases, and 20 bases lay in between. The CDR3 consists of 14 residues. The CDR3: CAGSRGGTGTEAFF. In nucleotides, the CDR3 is TGTGCCGGTTCGAGGGGAGGTACGGGCACTGAAGCTTTCTTT.

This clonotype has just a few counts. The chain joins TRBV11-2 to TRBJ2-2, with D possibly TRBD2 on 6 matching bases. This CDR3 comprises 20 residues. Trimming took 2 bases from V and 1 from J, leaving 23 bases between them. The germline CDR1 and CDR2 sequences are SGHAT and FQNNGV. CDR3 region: CASSLLRWASDRGNTGELFF. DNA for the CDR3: TGTGCCAGCAGCTTATTACGTTGGGCTAGCGACCGAGGGAACACCGGGGAGCTGTTTTTT. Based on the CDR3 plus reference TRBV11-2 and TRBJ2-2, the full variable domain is EAGVAQSPRYKIIEKRQSVAFWCNPISGHATLYWYQQILGQGPKLLIQFQNNGVVDDSQLPKDRFSAERLKGVDSTLKIQPAKLEDSAVYLCASSLLRWASDRGNTGELFFGEGSRLTVL.

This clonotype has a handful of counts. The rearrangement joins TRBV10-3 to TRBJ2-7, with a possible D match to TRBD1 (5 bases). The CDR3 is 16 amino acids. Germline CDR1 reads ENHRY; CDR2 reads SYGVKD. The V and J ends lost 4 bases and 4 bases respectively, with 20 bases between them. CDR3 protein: CAISARTSRISYEQYF. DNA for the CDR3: TGTGCCATCAGTGCCAGGACATCCAGGATCTCATACGAGCAGTACTTC.

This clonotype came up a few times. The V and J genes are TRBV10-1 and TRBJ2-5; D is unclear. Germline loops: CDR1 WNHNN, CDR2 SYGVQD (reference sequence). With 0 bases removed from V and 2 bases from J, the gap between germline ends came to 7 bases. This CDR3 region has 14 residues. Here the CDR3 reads CASSESAGQETQYF. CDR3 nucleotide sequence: TGCGCCAGCAGTGAGTCGGCAGGACAAGAGACCCAGTACTTC.

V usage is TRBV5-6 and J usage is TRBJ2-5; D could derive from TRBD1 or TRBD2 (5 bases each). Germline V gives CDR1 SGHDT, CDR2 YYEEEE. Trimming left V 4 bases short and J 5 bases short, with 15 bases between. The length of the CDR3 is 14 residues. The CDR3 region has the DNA TGTGCCAGCAGCCCGGGACCACTGGGGGAGACCCAGTACTTC. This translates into CASSPGPLGETQYF.

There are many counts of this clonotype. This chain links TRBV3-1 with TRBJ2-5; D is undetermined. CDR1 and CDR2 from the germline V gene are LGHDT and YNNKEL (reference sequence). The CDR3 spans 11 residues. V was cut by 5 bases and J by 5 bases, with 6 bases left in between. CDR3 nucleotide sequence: TGTGCCAGCAGCGTAAGGGAGACCCAGTACTTC. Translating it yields CASSVRETQYF.

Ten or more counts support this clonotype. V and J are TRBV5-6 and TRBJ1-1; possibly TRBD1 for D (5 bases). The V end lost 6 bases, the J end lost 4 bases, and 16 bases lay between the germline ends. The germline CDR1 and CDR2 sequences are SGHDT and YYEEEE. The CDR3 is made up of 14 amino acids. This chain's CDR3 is CASTLKGRTTEAFF. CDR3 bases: TGTGCCAGCACCCTGAAGGGGAGGACCACTGAAGCTTTCTTT.

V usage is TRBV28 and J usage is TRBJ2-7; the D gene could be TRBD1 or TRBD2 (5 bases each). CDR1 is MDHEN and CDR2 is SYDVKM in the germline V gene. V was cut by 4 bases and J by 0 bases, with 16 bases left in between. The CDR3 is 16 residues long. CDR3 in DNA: TGTGCCAGCAGTTCAGCTAGGGGAGTCGGCTCCTACGAGCAGTACTTC. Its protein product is CASSSARGVGSYEQYF.